The sample holds a few counts of the clone carrying this T cell receptor beta chain. TCRdb re-called the RT-PCR reads through MiXCR, storing one row per CDR3 protein. The sample yields some 600,000 distinct CDR3 sequences, around 15% seen once. This sample stems from a study of response to subunit inactivated influenza vaccine. Trimming removed 10 bases from V and 1 base from J, with 11 bases in between. The CDR3 runs to 12 residues. The germline V gene encodes CDR1 ENHRY and CDR2 SYGVKD. The sequencing here drew on PBMCs from blood, taken about 14 days before vaccination. The rearrangement uses TRBV10-3 and TRBJ2-7; TRBD1 is a possible D gene (5 bases). The clonotype was recovered from a man aged 50 to 59 who received an inactivated influenza vaccine. The chain's CDR3 is CATSQESYEQYF. The CDR3 DNA reads as TGTGCCACCTCACAGGAATCCTACGAGCAGTACTTC.